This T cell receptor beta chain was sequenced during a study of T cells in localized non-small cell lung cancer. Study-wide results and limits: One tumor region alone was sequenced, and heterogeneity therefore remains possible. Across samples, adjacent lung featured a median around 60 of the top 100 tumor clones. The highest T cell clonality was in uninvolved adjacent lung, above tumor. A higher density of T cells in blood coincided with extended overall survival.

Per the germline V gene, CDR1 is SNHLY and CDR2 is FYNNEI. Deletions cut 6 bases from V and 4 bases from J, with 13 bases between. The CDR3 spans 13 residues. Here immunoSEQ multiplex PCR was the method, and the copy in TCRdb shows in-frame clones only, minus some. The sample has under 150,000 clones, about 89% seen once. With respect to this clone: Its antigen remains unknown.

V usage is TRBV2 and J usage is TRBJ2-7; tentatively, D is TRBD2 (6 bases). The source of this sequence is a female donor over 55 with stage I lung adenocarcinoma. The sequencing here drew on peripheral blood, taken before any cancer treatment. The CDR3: CASRFGSLYEQYF. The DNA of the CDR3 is TGTGCCAGCAGATTCGGGAGCCTGTACGAGCAGTACTTC.